These 24 T cell receptor beta chains originate from one sample sequenced in a study of shared clonotypes between healthy human individuals. The assay was immunoSEQ multiplex PCR, and TCRdb's table has in-frame clones only and misses some. Of 650,000 to 750,000 clones in the sample, more than 70% were seen once. Material for sequencing was memory CD4+ T cells sorted from blood. Subset defined: CD45RA-negative fraction. The receptors here all came from a woman in her twenties or thirties in good health.

The chain couples TRBV5-1 to TRBJ2-3; TRBD2 matches at 7 bases. The CDR3 covers 14 residues. V lost 6 bases and J lost 0; bases outside the gene matches: 4. Germline CDR1 SGHRS, CDR2 YFSETQ. The CDR3, as DNA: TGCGCCAGCAAACTAGCGTTGAGCACAGATACGCAGTATTTT. Amino acid sequence: CASKLALSTDTQYF.

The gene calls are TRBV7-2 and TRBJ2-7, with TRBD2 matching 10 bases. Losses at the gene ends were 1 base for V and 7 bases for J; bases not matched to a gene: 4. Per the germline V gene, CDR1 is SGHTA and CDR2 is FQGNSA. This CDR3 is built from 14 residues. CDR3 residues: CASSLVGTSEEQYF. The CDR3 region has the DNA TGTGCCAGCAGCTTAGTGGGGACTAGCGAGGAGCAGTACTTC. Full variable domain (remainder filled in from reference TRBV7-2 and TRBJ2-7): GAGVSQSPSNKVTEKGKDVELRCDPISGHTALYWYRQSLGQGLEFLIYFQGNSAPDKSGLPSDRFSAERTGGSVSTLTIQRTQQEDSAVYLCASSLVGTSEEQYFGPGTRLTVT.

This clone appeared a single time. J is TRBJ2-2 and V is TRBV7-9, with D uncertain. Germline V gene lookup returns CDR1 SEHNR and CDR2 FQNEAQ (reference sequence). The V end was cut by 2 bases, the J end by 2 bases, with 6 bases between. This CDR3 region has 14 residues. CDR3 in amino acids: CASSLLGNTGELFF. The DNA for the CDR3 is TGTGCCAGCAGCTTACTGGGAAACACCGGGGAGCTGTTTTTT. The whole variable domain, filled in from reference TRBV7-9 and TRBJ2-2, reads DTGVSQNPRHKITKRGQNVTFRCDPISEHNRLYWYRQTLGQGPEFLTYFQNEAQLEKSRLLSDRFSAERPKGSFSTLEIQRTEQGDSAMYLCASSLLGNTGELFFGEGSRLTVL.

The genes are TRBV18 and TRBJ1-1; no firm D call. Per germline, CDR1 KGHSH and CDR2 LQKENI. Trimming removed 2 bases at V and 2 bases at J, with 9 bases between. CDR3 length: 14 amino acids. The CDR3 protein is CASSPEILNTEAFF. The CDR3 DNA follows: TGTGCCAGCTCACCAGAAATTCTAAACACTGAAGCTTTCTTT.

The gene calls are TRBV5-1 and TRBJ2-2; TRBD1 might be the D (6 bases). Germline CDR1 is SGHRS and CDR2 is YFSETQ. This CDR3 region has 15 residues. V was trimmed by 8 bases and J by 0 bases, leaving 14 bases between them. The DNA of the CDR3 is TGCGCCAGTCACCTGACAGGATCGAACACCGGGGAGCTGTTTTTT. Translated, it gives CASHLTGSNTGELFF.

The chain joins TRBV6-4 to TRBJ2-7; D is possibly TRBD2 (5 bases). V was clipped by 2 bases and J by 6 bases, with 20 bases between them. CDR1 MRHNA and CDR2 SNTAGT come from the germline V gene. This CDR3 comprises 16 residues. As DNA, the CDR3 is TGTGCCAGCAGTGACCAACCGGGGAGCGTTCTTTCCGAGCAGTACTTC. Its translation is CASSDQPGSVLSEQYF.

This clone was seen just once. The chain links TRBV29-1 to TRBJ2-2; 10 bases align to TRBD2. J gave up 4 bases and V 4 bases, and 9 bases lay outside the gene matches. The CDR3 has 16 residues. Germline CDR1 is SQVTM and CDR2 is ANQGSEA. CDR3 in DNA: TGCAGCGTTGGGCGGGTAGCGGGAGGCATCACCGGGGAGCTGTTTTTT. Residues: CSVGRVAGGITGELFF.

The gene calls are TRBV5-1 and TRBJ2-1; 8 positions match TRBD2. The CDR3 runs to 15 residues. V shed 2 bases and J 3 bases; nucleotides not matched to a gene: 4. CDR1 and CDR2 (germline): SGHRS, YFSETQ. The CDR3 sequence: CASSFVAGNYNEQFF. CDR3 DNA: TGCGCCAGCAGCTTTGTAGCGGGAAACTACAATGAGCAGTTCTTC.

This clone was picked up one time. The chain has TRBV6-6 and TRBJ1-5; no clear D. V was trimmed by 0 bases and J by 8 bases, leaving 17 bases between them. This CDR3 comprises 16 residues. CDR1 and CDR2 (germline): MNHNY, SVGAGI (reference sequence). CDR3 loop: CASSYSRAGFAEPQHF. The CDR3, as DNA: TGTGCCAGCAGTTACTCCCGAGCGGGGTTTGCGGAGCCCCAGCATTTT.

The chain is built from TRBV28 and TRBJ1-5; D unresolved. Germline CDR1 and CDR2: MDHEN and SYDVKM. Trimming stripped 4 bases from V and 7 bases from J, with 11 bases between. The CDR3 has 13 residues. The CDR3 region has the DNA TGTGCCAGCAGTTCCCAGGTTTACCAGCCCCAGCATTTT. Protein sequence: CASSSQVYQPQHF.

The chain joins TRBV9 to TRBJ2-7, with D perhaps TRBD2 (6 bases). CDR3 length: 13 amino acids. Germline V lookup: CDR1 SGDLS, CDR2 YYNGEE. V lost 0 bases and J lost 3, with 7 bases in between. CDR3 region: CASSVAAGYEQYF. CDR3 nucleotides: TGTGCCAGCAGCGTAGCAGCGGGCTACGAGCAGTACTTC. The variable domain in full, completed from reference TRBV9 and TRBJ2-7, reads DSGVTQTPKHLITATGQRVTLRCSPRSGDLSVYWYQQSLDQGLQFLIQYYNGEERAKGNILERFSAQQFPDLHSELNLSSLELGDSALYFCASSVAAGYEQYFGPGTRLTVT.

This clone appeared many times. The chain combines TRBV5-1 with TRBJ1-5; D call uncertain. The CDR3 totals 14 residues. Germline lookup yields CDR1 SGHRS and CDR2 YFSETQ. The V gene lost 0 bases and the J gene lost 4 bases, with 8 bases spanning the gap. The CDR3: CASSLAPTNQPQHF. Here the CDR3 DNA reads TGCGCCAGCAGCTTGGCGCCCACTAATCAGCCCCAGCATTTT.

This clone showed up just a few times. This chain uses TRBV15 with TRBJ1-3, with D unclear. CDR3 size: 18 residues. Per germline, CDR1 LNHNV and CDR2 YYDKDF (reference sequence). V gave up 4 bases and J gave up 0 bases, with 19 bases separating them. The CDR3 spells CATSKVEGRHLSGNTIYF. In DNA form, the CDR3 reads TGTGCCACCAGCAAAGTTGAAGGCAGGCATCTCTCTGGAAACACCATATATTTT.

The chain employs TRBV30 and TRBJ2-3; D not certain. The V gene's germline CDR1 is GTSNPN and CDR2 SVGIG (reference sequence). V was trimmed by 0 bases and J by 5 bases, leaving 12 bases between them. This CDR3 has 14 residues. The CDR3 region is CAWSVRSVQDTQYF. The CDR3 nucleotides read TGTGCCTGGAGTGTACGATCGGTCCAAGATACGCAGTATTTT.

The chain recombines TRBV2 with TRBJ1-2; a possible D gene is TRBD1 (5 bases). V was shortened by 6 bases and J by 0 bases, with 17 bases between the two germline ends. In germline, CDR1 is SNHLY, CDR2 FYNNEI. CDR3 length: 16 residues. CDR3 protein: CASRPWGSGSNYGYTF. The CDR3, as DNA: TGTGCCAGCAGACCGTGGGGGAGTGGTTCTAACTATGGCTACACCTTC.

The V gene is TRBV7-6, the J gene TRBJ2-2; D might be TRBD1 (6 bases). Trimming shortened V by 5 bases and J by 4 bases, and 17 bases separated the two germline ends. The CDR3 runs to 16 residues. Germline V gene lookup returns CDR1 SGHVS and CDR2 FNYEAQ. CDR3 residues: CASSAQPGHTTGELFF. CDR3 nucleotides: TGTGCCAGCAGCGCCCAACCGGGACATACCACCGGGGAGCTGTTTTTT.

V usage is TRBV19 and J usage is TRBJ2-7; 7 nucleotides agree with TRBD2. The germline V gene has CDR1 LNHDA and CDR2 SQIVND (reference sequence). Trimming at V came to 5 bases and at J to 2 bases, leaving 9 bases not matched to a gene. The CDR3 covers 15 residues. CDR3: CASSPGGKGTYEQYF. Here the CDR3 DNA reads TGTGCCAGTAGTCCCGGGGGGAAGGGGACCTACGAGCAGTACTTC.

The chain couples TRBV28 to TRBJ1-1; TRBD1 aligns across 7 bases. With 2 bases clipped from V and 1 base from J, the junction kept 1 base outside the gene matches. Germline V gives CDR1 MDHEN, CDR2 SYDVKM. The CDR3 is made up of 14 amino acids. In DNA form, the CDR3 reads TGTGCCAGCAGTTTACAGGGGGGGAACACTGAAGCTTTCTTT. Translation gives CASSLQGGNTEAFF. The full variable domain, with the rest looked up from reference TRBV28 and TRBJ1-1, is DVKVTQSSRYLVKRTGEKVFLECVQDMDHENMFWYRQDPGLGLRLIYFSYDVKMKEKGDIPEGYSVSREKKERFSLILESASTNQTSMYLCASSLQGGNTEAFFGQGTRLTVV.

The rearrangement joins TRBV28 to TRBJ1-4; D gene unclear. V was shortened by 8 bases and J by 4 bases, with 8 bases between the two germline ends. This CDR3 spans 12 amino acids. CDR1 and CDR2 from the germline V gene are MDHEN and SYDVKM. The CDR3 DNA follows: TGTGCCAGCCATAGGAGTAATGAAAAACTGTTTTTT. As protein: CASHRSNEKLFF.

The table lists this clone with a few counts. This chain connects TRBV28 to TRBJ1-1, with D perhaps matching TRBD1 (6 bases). V was trimmed by 6 bases and J by 1 base, leaving 15 bases between them. The length of the CDR3 is 15 residues. CDR1 is MDHEN, CDR2 SYDVKM, per germline. The CDR3 DNA reads as TGTGCCAGCAGGACCCGACGCAGGGGGAACACTGAAGCTTTCTTT. Translating it yields CASRTRRRGNTEAFF. The variable domain in full, completed from reference TRBV28 and TRBJ1-1, reads DVKVTQSSRYLVKRTGEKVFLECVQDMDHENMFWYRQDPGLGLRLIYFSYDVKMKEKGDIPEGYSVSREKKERFSLILESASTNQTSMYLCASRTRRRGNTEAFFGQGTRLTVV.

Only one count was recorded for this clone. This chain uses TRBV18 with TRBJ2-1; no clear D. Looked up from germline, CDR1 is KGHSH and CDR2 is LQKENI. V lost 2 bases and J lost 7, with 9 bases in between. There are 13 residues in the CDR3. The CDR3 reads CASSPKGLNEQFF. In DNA, the CDR3 is TGTGCCAGCTCACCAAAGGGTTTAAATGAGCAGTTCTTC.

The V and J genes are TRBV21-1 and TRBJ2-7; TRBD2, the D gene given by the table, was not confirmed from the DNA. TRBV21-1 is designated a pseudogene. This CDR3 has 14 amino acids. CDR3 DNA sequence: TGTGCCAGCAGCAACGAGGTCCCCAACTACGAGCAGTACTTC. Protein: CASSNEVPNYEQYF.

This clone was observed a few times. The same CDR3 also results from other DNA sequences found in this sample. The J gene is TRBJ2-2, the V gene TRBV7-9; 13 bases fit TRBD2. CDR1 and CDR2 (germline): SEHNR, FQNEAQ (reference sequence). V gave up 5 bases and J gave up 6 bases; unmatched junction bases: 15. CDR3 length: 19 amino acids. The CDR3 sequence: CASSHPPGLAGVGAGELFF. CDR3 sequence (DNA): TGTGCCAGCAGCCACCCTCCCGGACTAGCGGGAGTTGGGGCCGGGGAGCTGTTTTTT. The full variable domain, rest sourced from reference TRBV7-9 and TRBJ2-2, is DTGVSQNPRHKITKRGQNVTFRCDPISEHNRLYWYRQTLGQGPEFLTYFQNEAQLEKSRLLSDRFSAERPKGSFSTLEIQRTEQGDSAMYLCASSHPPGLAGVGAGELFFGEGSRLTVL.

The rearrangement uses TRBV30 and TRBJ2-1; TRBD1 agrees at 11 bases. There are 14 residues in the CDR3. V trimming: 3 bases; J trimming: 9 bases; junction bases outside the gene matches: 7. The germline CDR1 and CDR2 sequences are GTSNPN and SVGIG (reference sequence). The CDR3 here is CAWRGTGGTGEQFF. The CDR3, as DNA: TGTGCCTGGAGAGGGACAGGGGGAACGGGTGAGCAGTTCTTC.